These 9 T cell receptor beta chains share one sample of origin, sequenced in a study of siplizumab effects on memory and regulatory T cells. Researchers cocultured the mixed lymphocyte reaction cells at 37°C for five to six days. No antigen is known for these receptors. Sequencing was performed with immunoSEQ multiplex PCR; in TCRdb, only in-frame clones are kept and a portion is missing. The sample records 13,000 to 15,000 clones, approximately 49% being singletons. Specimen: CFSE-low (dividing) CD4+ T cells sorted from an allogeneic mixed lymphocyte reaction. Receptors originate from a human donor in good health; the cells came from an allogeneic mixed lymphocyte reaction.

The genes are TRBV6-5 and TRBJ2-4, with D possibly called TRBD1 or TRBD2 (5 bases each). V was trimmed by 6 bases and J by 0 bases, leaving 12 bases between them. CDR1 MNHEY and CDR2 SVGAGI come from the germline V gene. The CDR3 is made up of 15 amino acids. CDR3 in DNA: TGTGCCAGCAGCCAGGGACGGCTAGCCAAAAACATTCAGTACTTC. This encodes CASSQGRLAKNIQYF.

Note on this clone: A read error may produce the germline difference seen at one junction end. The CDR3 loop is CASSLAVKGRETQYF. CDR3 in DNA: TGTGCTAGCAGCTTAGCGGTGAAGGGAAGAGAGACCCAGTACTTC. The chain has TRBV7-7 and TRBJ2-5, with D possibly being TRBD2 (6 bases). In germline, CDR1 is SSHAT, CDR2 FNYEAQ (reference sequence). The CDR3 has 15 residues.

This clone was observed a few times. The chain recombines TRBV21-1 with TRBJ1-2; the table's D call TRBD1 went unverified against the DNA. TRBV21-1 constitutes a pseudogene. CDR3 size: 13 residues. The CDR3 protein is CASSGRTGRGYTF. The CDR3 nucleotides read TGTGCCAGCAGCGGAAGGACAGGACGGGGCTACACCTTC.

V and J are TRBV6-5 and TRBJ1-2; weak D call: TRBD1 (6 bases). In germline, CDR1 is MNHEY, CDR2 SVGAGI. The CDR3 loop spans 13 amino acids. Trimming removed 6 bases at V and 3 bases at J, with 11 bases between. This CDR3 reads CASRHEGDYGYTF. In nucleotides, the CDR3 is TGTGCCAGCAGGCATGAGGGGGACTATGGCTACACCTTC.

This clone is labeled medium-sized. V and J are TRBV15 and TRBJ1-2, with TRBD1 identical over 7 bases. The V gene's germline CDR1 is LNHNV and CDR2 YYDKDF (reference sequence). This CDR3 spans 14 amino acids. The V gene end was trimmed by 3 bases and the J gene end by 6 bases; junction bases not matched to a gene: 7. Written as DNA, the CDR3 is TGTGCCACCAGCAGGTTGACAGGGTTTGATGGCTACACCTTC. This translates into CATSRLTGFDGYTF.

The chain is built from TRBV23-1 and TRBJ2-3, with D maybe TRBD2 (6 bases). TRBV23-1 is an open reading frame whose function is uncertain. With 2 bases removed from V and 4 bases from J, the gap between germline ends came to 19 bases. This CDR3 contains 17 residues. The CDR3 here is CASSQQLPLASADTQYF. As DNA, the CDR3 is TGCGCCAGCAGTCAACAATTGCCCTTAGCTAGCGCAGATACGCAGTATTTT.

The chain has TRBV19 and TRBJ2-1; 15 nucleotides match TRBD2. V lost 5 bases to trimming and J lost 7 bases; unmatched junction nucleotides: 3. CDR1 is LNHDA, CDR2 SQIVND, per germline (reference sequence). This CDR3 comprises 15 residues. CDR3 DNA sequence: TGTGCCAGTAGTTCCGGACTAGCGGGAGGGAATGAGCAGTTCTTC. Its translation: CASSSGLAGGNEQFF.

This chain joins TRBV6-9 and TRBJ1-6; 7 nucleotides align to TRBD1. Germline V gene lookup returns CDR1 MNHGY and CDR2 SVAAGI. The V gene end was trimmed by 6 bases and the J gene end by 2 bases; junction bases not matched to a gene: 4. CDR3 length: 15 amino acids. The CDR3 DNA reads TGTGCCAGCAGCCGTGGGACAGCCTATAATTCACCCCTCCACTTT. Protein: CASSRGTAYNSPLHF.

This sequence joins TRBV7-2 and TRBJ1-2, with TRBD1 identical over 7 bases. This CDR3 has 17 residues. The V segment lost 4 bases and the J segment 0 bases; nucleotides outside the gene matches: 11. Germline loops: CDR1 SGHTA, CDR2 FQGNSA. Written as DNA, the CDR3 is TGTGCCAGCAGCTATTCCGGGACAGTCCAGACTAACTATGGCTACACCTTC. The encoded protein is CASSYSGTVQTNYGYTF.